This T cell receptor beta chain is drawn from a study of T-cell memory formation after mild COVID-19. About the research overall: The TCR clusters were mostly specific to one donor. Findings and limits, study-wide: There was no confirmation that second-wave clones peaking on day 37 were SARS-CoV-2 specific. Day 15 to 85 contracting clones showed balanced CD4/CD8; later expanders leaned CD4+. Researchers found some responding clones in pre-infection memory, a sign that cross-reactive memory joined.

To note about this clonotype: Antigen unknown.

TCRdb recomputed calls from the 5' RACE reads with MiXCR, one row per CDR3 protein. Of 350,000 to 500,000 distinct CDR3 sequences in the sample, approximately 19% were seen once. Germline CDR1 LGHNA, CDR2 YNFKEQ. This CDR3 is 14 amino acids long. Trimming took 2 bases from V and 5 from J, leaving 10 bases between them. The V and J genes are TRBV4-2 and TRBJ1-5; D is unresolved. This sequence was found in a man younger than 35 who had mild COVID-19 (a few samples of this study predate the infection). Cell type and time point are not known. Sequencing was carried out using PBMCs or a T cell subset sorted from them (not recorded which). The CDR3 reads CASSQQGRDQPQHF. CDR3 DNA: TGTGCCAGCAGCCAACAAGGACGGGATCAGCCCCAGCATTTT.